Listed below are T cell receptor beta chains from one sample, sequenced in a study of beta chain features in type 1 diabetes. Data came from immunoSEQ multiplex PCR; TCRdb stores just in-frame clones and leaves some out. The table includes a few hundred thousand clones, roughly 16% detected once. The sample was naive CD4+ T cells from blood. The origin of the receptors is a man aged 30 to 39 with type 1 diabetes. The CDR3 runs from the conserved cysteine through the conserved F or W. A D gene is named only where the DNA matches it firmly. A clone size is listed for some rows: how often the clone was seen (once, few, many), or a class if it is expanded.

d_call,clone_size,j_call,cdr3_length,v_call,cdr3_nt,cdr3_aa
.,.,TRBJ2-6,15,TRBV4-3,TGCGCCAGCAGCCAAGATGGGACTGGGGCCAACGTCCTGACTTTC,CASSQDGTGANVLTF
.,few,TRBJ1-1,14,TRBV25-1,TGTGCCAGCAGTGGACCAGCGGCGAACACTGAAGCTTTCTTT,CASSGPAANTEAFF
TRBD1,.,TRBJ2-7,15,TRBV5-4,TGTGCCAGCAGCAATAGACAGGGGGCGGGCCACGAGCAGTACTTC,CASSNRQGAGHEQYF
TRBD1,few,TRBJ2-1,13,TRBV9,TGTGCCAGCAGCATAGGGACAGTCAATGAGCAGTTCTTC,CASSIGTVNEQFF
.,.,TRBJ1-1,13,TRBV6-5,TGTGCCAGCAGTTACAACAGGGCCGGAGAAGCTTTCTTT,CASSYNRAGEAFF
TRBD1,.,TRBJ2-4,13,TRBV29-1,TGCAGCGCTAGGCCGGGACAGGGTGATATTCAGTACTTC,CSARPGQGDIQYF
TRBD2,.,TRBJ2-3,14,TRBV7-2,TGTGCCAGCAGCACTCGGGAGGGATCAGATACGCAGTATTTT,CASSTREGSDTQYF
.,few,TRBJ2-5,15,TRBV27,TGTGCCAGCACCCCGGGTCGGGGGTACCAAGAGACCCAGTACTTC,CASTPGRGYQETQYF
.,few,TRBJ2-7,12,TRBV29-1,TGCAGCGTTGGTCCAGGGGCAGACGAGCAGTACTTC,CSVGPGADEQYF
.,.,TRBJ2-4,14,TRBV18,TGTGCCAGCTCACCAATTGGCAGAAAGGACATTCAGTACTTC,CASSPIGRKDIQYF
TRBD1,.,TRBJ2-4,12,TRBV29-1,TGCAGCGTTGAAATGGACAGGAACATTCAGTACTTC,CSVEMDRNIQYF
TRBD1,.,TRBJ2-7,14,TRBV7-9,TGTGCCAGCAGCTCGGACAGGGTGGGTTACGAGCAGTACTTC,CASSSDRVGYEQYF
.,few,TRBJ2-7,14,TRBV14,TGTGCCAGCAGCCTCGCGGGCGGCGCCTACGAGCAGTACTTC,CASSLAGGAYEQYF
.,.,TRBJ2-7,13,TRBV5-4,TGTGCCAGCAGCTCTTCAGGGGTCGCTGAGCAGTACTTC,CASSSSGVAEQYF
.,few,TRBJ2-4,11,TRBV6-5,TGTGCCAGCAGTTACGCAAACATTCAGTACTTC,CASSYANIQYF
.,.,TRBJ1-4,15,TRBV7-2,TGTGCCAGCAGCTTAGAGACGGGGATCCTGAGTAAACTGTTTTTT,CASSLETGILSKLFF
.,.,TRBJ2-5,13,TRBV2,TGTGCCAGCAGGAAGCGGGCCCAAGAGACCCAGTACTTC,CASRKRAQETQYF
.,.,TRBJ2-7,15,TRBV7-2,TGTGCCAGCAGCTTTGGACCGGATAGCTCCTACGAGCAGTACTTC,CASSFGPDSSYEQYF
.,few,TRBJ1-4,14,TRBV30,TGTGCCTGGAGTGTTAAGAGTACTAATGAAAAACTGTTTTTT,CAWSVKSTNEKLFF
TRBD1,few,TRBJ2-3,12,TRBV30,TGTGCCTGTTCAACAGGGGCAGATACGCAGTATTTT,CACSTGADTQYF
.,.,TRBJ2-3,14,TRBV5-1,TGCGCCAGCAGCTTTGATGGACCTGGAGATACGCAGTATTTT,CASSFDGPGDTQYF
TRBD2,few,TRBJ2-1,13,TRBV29-1,TGCAGCGTTGACGGGAGGCCCTACAATGAGCAGTTCTTC,CSVDGRPYNEQFF
.,few,TRBJ1-5,13,TRBV27,TGTGCCAGCAGTGGGAATAGCAATCAGCCCCAGCATTTT,CASSGNSNQPQHF
.,.,TRBJ2-1,12,TRBV15,TGTGCCACCAGCAGACAGTACAATGAGCAGTTCTTC,CATSRQYNEQFF
.,.,TRBJ1-2,12,TRBV29-1,TGCAGCGTTGACAGGGAAGGCTATGGCTACACCTTC,CSVDREGYGYTF
.,.,TRBJ1-3,15,TRBV4-3,TGCGCCAGCAGCCAAGATGGAAGCTCTGGAAACACCATATATTTT,CASSQDGSSGNTIYF
.,few,TRBJ2-1,12,TRBV2,TGTGCCAGCACCTTAGGGAACAATGAGCAGTTCTTC,CASTLGNNEQFF
.,.,TRBJ2-7,14,TRBV4-1,TGCGCCAGCAGCCAAGCCGGGTCTACCTACGAGCAGTACTTC,CASSQAGSTYEQYF
TRBD1,.,TRBJ2-5,14,TRBV5-1,TGCGCCAGCAGCTTAGGACAGGGCCAAGAGACCCAGTACTTC,CASSLGQGQETQYF
.,few,TRBJ1-1,13,TRBV5-1,TGCGCCAGCAGGTTAGGTTGGAACACTGAAGCTTTCTTT,CASRLGWNTEAFF
.,.,TRBJ1-1,13,TRBV29-1,TGCAGCGTTGGTTATATCATGAACACTGAAGCTTTCTTT,CSVGYIMNTEAFF
.,few,TRBJ1-1,13,TRBV28,TGTGCCAGCAGTACCCGGGTGGCCACTGAAGCTTTCTTT,CASSTRVATEAFF
.,few,TRBJ1-2,13,TRBV7-2,TGTGCCAGCAGCTTAAGAAAAGCGGACGGCTACACCTTC,CASSLRKADGYTF
.,few,TRBJ1-5,14,TRBV30,TGTGCCTGGAGTGTTGGCTGGGGGGATCAGCCCCAGCATTTT,CAWSVGWGDQPQHF
.,.,TRBJ2-7,14,TRBV7-9,TGTGCCAGCAGCTTATTTTCAGCCTCTGGGGAGCAGTACTTC,CASSLFSASGEQYF
.,.,TRBJ2-1,13,TRBV19,TGTGCCACAGTAGCGCGCTCCTACAATGAGCAGTTCTTC,CATVARSYNEQFF
.,few,TRBJ2-1,11,TRBV11-2,TGTGCCAGCAGCCCGGCCCATGAGCAGTTCTTC,CASSPAHEQFF
.,few,TRBJ2-7,14,TRBV5-1,TGCGCCAGCAGCTTCGGCAGAAGCTCCTACGAGCAGTACTTC,CASSFGRSSYEQYF
TRBD1,few,TRBJ2-1,14,TRBV14,TGTGCCAGCAGCCTCCGGACAGGGGGCAATGAGCAGTTCTTC,CASSLRTGGNEQFF
TRBD1,.,TRBJ2-7,13,TRBV27,TGTGCCAGCAGCCCGGACAGGGGATACGAGCAGTACTTC,CASSPDRGYEQYF
.,few,TRBJ2-3,14,TRBV7-2,TGTGCCAGCAGGGCTGTAGCTAGCACAGATACGCAGTATTTT,CASRAVASTDTQYF
.,few,TRBJ1-4,16,TRBV6-5,TGTGCCAGCAGTTACTCATCCCGGGGGTGGGATGAAAAACTGTTTTTT,CASSYSSRGWDEKLFF
TRBD2,few,TRBJ2-7,15,TRBV29-1,TGCAGCGTTGAAGAGCCCCTAGCGGGCCCCTACGAGCAGTACTTC,CSVEEPLAGPYEQYF
.,few,TRBJ1-1,15,TRBV29-1,TGCAGCGTTGAAGTAGGGAGGGGACCGAACACTGAAGCTTTCTTT,CSVEVGRGPNTEAFF
TRBD2,.,TRBJ2-5,14,TRBV29-1,TGCAGCGTTGCGGGGACTAGCGTGAAGGAGACCCAGTACTTC,CSVAGTSVKETQYF
TRBD1,.,TRBJ2-7,13,TRBV25-1,TGTGCCAGCAGTGAACCAGGCAGGGGGATGCAGTACTTC,CASSEPGRGMQYF
.,.,TRBJ1-5,12,TRBV29-1,TGCAGCGTTGGACAGGGCAATCAGCCCCAGCATTTT,CSVGQGNQPQHF
TRBD2,.,TRBJ2-7,15,TRBV5-1,TGCGCCAGCAGCCTAGGGACTAGCGGTTGGGACGAGCAGTACTTC,CASSLGTSGWDEQYF
.,.,TRBJ2-5,13,TRBV7-2,TGTGCCAGCAGCTTCCTATCTTGGGAGACCCAGTACTTC,CASSFLSWETQYF
TRBD1,few,TRBJ2-5,15,TRBV28,TGTGCCAGCAGGACCAGACAGGGCGGAGGAGAGACCCAGTACTTC,CASRTRQGGGETQYF
TRBD1,.,TRBJ1-2,14,TRBV7-2,TGTGCCAGCAGCTTCTGGGACAGTAACTATGGCTACACCTTC,CASSFWDSNYGYTF
TRBD1,.,TRBJ1-5,15,TRBV30,TGTGCATGGAGGGATGGAGGGGGCGGCAATCAGCCCCAGCATTTT,CAWRDGGGGNQPQHF
.,few,TRBJ2-7,14,TRBV5-1,TGCGCCAGCAGCTTGGGTGGTATAGATTACGAGCAGTACTTC,CASSLGGIDYEQYF
TRBD2,few,TRBJ2-7,15,TRBV5-4,TGTGCCAGCAGCTTGCTAGCGGGAGTTTCCGACGAGCAGTACTTC,CASSLLAGVSDEQYF
TRBD2,few,TRBJ2-1,16,TRBV7-2,TGTGCCAGCAGCTGGAGCGGGACCCTACCGGGCAATGAGCAGTTCTTC,CASSWSGTLPGNEQFF
.,few,TRBJ1-5,13,TRBV29-1,TGCAGCGTCACTACAGATTCCGATCAGCCCCAGCATTTT,CSVTTDSDQPQHF
.,.,TRBJ2-1,15,TRBV9,TGTGCCAGCAGCGTAAGCGGCGGGACCTACAATGAGCAGTTCTTC,CASSVSGGTYNEQFF
TRBD1,few,TRBJ2-1,13,TRBV29-1,TGCAGCGTTGAAGGACAGGGAAGGAGTGAGCAGTTCTTC,CSVEGQGRSEQFF